Sequencing of this TCR beta chain was carried out in a study of Ad26.COV2.S vaccination and SARS-CoV-2 variants. Profiled with immunoSEQ multiplex PCR; TCRdb holds only in-frame clones, not every one. This sample has about 280,000 clones; approximately 89% occur once, and the top ten carry 3% to 4%. Trimming cost V 4 bases and J 0 bases, with 13 bases left between them. The CDR3 is 15 residues long. Germline V lookup: CDR1 GTSNPN, CDR2 SVGIG (reference sequence). This clone was observed a few times. Treatment denoted: around 19 received Ad26.COV2.S at low or high dose, single or two shots; 5 received placebo; per-sample allocation not given. On day 63 after the first injection, vaccine and placebo recipients gave samples. The vaccine antigen was prefusion-stabilized Wuhan SARS-CoV-2 spike.

This TCR derives from a person aged 18-60 years who received the Ad26.COV2.S COVID-19 vaccine or a placebo. This sequence joins TRBV30 and TRBJ1-5; no clear D. The sample here was peripheral blood, taken in a trial of Ad26.COV2.S vaccine versus placebo. The CDR3 nucleotides read TGTGCCTGGATCGTGGGTTTAGGTAGCAATCAGCCCCAGCATTTT. Translation gives CAWIVGLGSNQPQHF. Variable domain in full (rest from reference TRBV30 and TRBJ1-5): SQTIHQWPATLVQPVGSPLSLECTVEGTSNPNLYWYRQAAGRGLQLLFYSVGIGQISSEVPQNLSASRPQDRQFILSSKKLLLSDSGFYLCAWIVGLGSNQPQHFGDGTRLSIL.